This entry lists 4 T cell receptor beta chains sequenced from one sample in a study of CD8 T cells in Susac syndrome. Random hexamers primed reverse transcription of about 0.45 to 1 ug RNA. TCRdb redid the calling of the immunoSEQ multiplex PCR reads with MiXCR, one entry per CDR3 protein. The sample contains 200,000 or so distinct CDR3 sequences, approximately 90% of which appear only once. Sequencing was done on a sample of CD8+ T cells from PBMCs. The receptor set was obtained from a human donor with multiple sclerosis.

V usage is TRBV30 and J usage is TRBJ2-1; 8 bases are shared with TRBD1. This CDR3 region has 14 residues. Germline assignment: CDR1 GTSNPN and CDR2 SVGIG (reference sequence). V dropped 5 bases and J dropped 1; count of bases not matched to a gene: 4. CDR3 in amino acids: CAWGDRRSYNEQFF. CDR3 sequence (DNA): TGTGCCTGGGGGGACAGGAGGTCCTACAATGAGCAGTTCTTC.

The V gene is TRBV7-9, the J gene TRBJ2-7; TRBD1 or TRBD2 may be the D gene (5 bases each). The CDR3 length is 14 residues. The germline CDR1 and CDR2 sequences are SEHNR and FQNEAQ (reference sequence). The germline V and J ends were trimmed by 5 bases and 7 bases, with 18 bases remaining between them. This chain's CDR3 is CASSPPGVKGEQYF. The CDR3 DNA reads as TGTGCCAGCAGCCCCCCCGGGGTGAAGGGGGAGCAGTACTTC.

The chain employs TRBV25-1 and TRBJ1-2, with TRBD1 matching 7 bases. V gave up 4 bases and J gave up 5 bases; unmatched junction bases: 10. The CDR3 consists of 15 residues. From germline, CDR1 is MGHDK and CDR2 SYGVNS. CDR3 protein: CASSGPTGKEYGYTF. The CDR3 DNA sequence: TGTGCCAGCAGTGGCCCGACAGGGAAGGAGTATGGCTACACCTTC.

The V call is TRBV9, the J call TRBJ2-1, with no clear D. Germline lookup yields CDR1 SGDLS and CDR2 YYNGEE. V was cut by 0 bases and J by 0 bases, with 7 bases left in between. The CDR3 extends over 15 amino acids. The CDR3 DNA is TGTGCCAGCAGCGTAGTCTCAAGCTCCTACAATGAGCAGTTCTTC. Encoded protein: CASSVVSSSYNEQFF.